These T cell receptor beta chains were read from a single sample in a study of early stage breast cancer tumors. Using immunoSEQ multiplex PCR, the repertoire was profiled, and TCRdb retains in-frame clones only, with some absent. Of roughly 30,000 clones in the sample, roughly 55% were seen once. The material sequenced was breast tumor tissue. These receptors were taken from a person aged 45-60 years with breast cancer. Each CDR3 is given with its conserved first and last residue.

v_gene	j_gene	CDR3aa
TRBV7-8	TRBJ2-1	CASTRQGTGYNEQFF
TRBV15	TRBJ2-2	CATREGGYAGELFF
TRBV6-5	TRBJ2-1	CASRYDGTRNEQFF
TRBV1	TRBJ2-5	CTSSPGYFWETQYF
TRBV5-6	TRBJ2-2	CASSFRTSYTGELFF
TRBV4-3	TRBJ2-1	CASSQGSQRGSYNEQFF
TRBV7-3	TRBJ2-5	CASSLTGDQETQYF
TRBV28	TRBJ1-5	CASNTQGENQPQHF
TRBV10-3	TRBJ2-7	CAISDTGQGHEQYF
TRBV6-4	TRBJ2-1	CASSELAGEAHEQFF
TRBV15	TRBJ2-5	CATSRDRTVQETQYF
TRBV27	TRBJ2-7	CASSLGWTGGYEQYF
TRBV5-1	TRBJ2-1	CASSLARGLAYNEQFF
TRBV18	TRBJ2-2	CASSPKDITSTGELFF
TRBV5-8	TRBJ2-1	CASSSGLFDDEQFF
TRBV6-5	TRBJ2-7	CASRDRGPGFYEQYF
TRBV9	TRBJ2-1	CASSVALAGGNEQFF
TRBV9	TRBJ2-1	CASSPRGSIAYNEQFF
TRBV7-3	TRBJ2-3	CASSLYGWADTQYF
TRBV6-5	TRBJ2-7	CASSESNEQYF
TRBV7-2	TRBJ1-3	CASSLGQGAGNTIYF
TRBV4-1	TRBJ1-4	CASSQDSAQPNEKLFF
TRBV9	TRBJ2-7	CASSPYTGDYEQYF
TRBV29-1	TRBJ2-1	CSVDPSSGRAYNEQFF
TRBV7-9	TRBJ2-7	CASSLGGSREQYF